This T cell receptor beta chain was observed in a study of T cell repertoires in cytomegalovirus infection. On the study more broadly: CMV infection together with matching HLA type was indicated by public TCR beta signatures.

CDR3 length: 14 amino acids. Germline assignment: CDR1 SEHNR and CDR2 FQNEAQ (reference sequence). V lost 0 bases, J lost 5 bases, and 10 bases lay in between. TCRdb called the reads again in MiXCR, with one record for every CDR3 protein. The sample lists some 110,000 distinct CDR3 sequences, around a tenth occurring once. Broader study findings: CMV-specific TCR beta clonotypes restricted by HLA-C were the ones dominating the ex vivo response. The cumulative frequency of public TCR beta families distinguished individuals who carried CMV together with the relevant HLA.

This clonotype was seen a few times. Its antigen remains unidentified. The chain carries TRBV7-9 and TRBJ2-5; the D is unclear. Sequences were obtained from PBMCs, sequenced either directly or after in vitro stimulation (not recorded which). This TCR derives from a human donor in good health (CMV status not recorded). Some clones in this sample may be carry-over from other donors' samples. This chain's CDR3 is CASSLASLYETQYF. The CDR3 DNA sequence: TGTGCCAGCAGCTTAGCCTCCCTGTATGAGACCCAGTACTTC.